A single sample is the source of the 24 T cell receptor beta chains below, sequenced in a study of early T cells in non-severe SARS-CoV-2 infection. Via MiXCR, TCRdb re-called the 5' RACE reads, giving one row per CDR3 protein. The table records roughly 63,000 distinct CDR3 sequences, 10% to 15% of them present only once. Sequenced sample: whole blood. The receptors shown here come from an adult who was a healthcare worker with PCR-confirmed SARS-CoV-2 infection or an uninfected control (not recorded which).

This clonotype occurred many times. CDR3 protein: CASSYTLTGNYYGYTF. The CDR3 bases are TGTGCCAGCAGTTACACCTTGACAGGGAACTACTATGGCTACACCTTC. This sequence joins TRBV6-2 or TRBV6-3 and TRBJ1-2; 7 bases match TRBD1. The ends lost 2 bases at V and 3 bases at J; junction bases unmatched: 9. This CDR3 has 16 residues. Germline V gene sequence: CDR1 MNHEY, CDR2 SVGEGT.

This clonotype has only one observation. A much larger clonotype is one base distant, so this may be a read error. The CDR3: CASRLDRVFGELFF. The CDR3 nucleotides are TGTGCCAGCAGGTTAGATAGGGTGTTCGGGGAGCTGTTTTTT. The rearrangement joins TRBV5-5 to TRBJ2-2; D is unresolved. The CDR3 sequence is 14 residues long. Germline V gene data show CDR1 as SGHKS and CDR2 as YYEKEE (reference sequence). V lost 5 bases and J 7 bases, leaving 15 bases between the germline ends.

This chain joins TRBV5-5 and TRBJ2-1; 8 bases map to TRBD1. Germline V gene lookup returns CDR1 SGHKS and CDR2 YYEKEE (reference sequence). V was pared by 2 bases and J by 12 bases, with 4 bases of the junction left unmatched. This CDR3 is 12 amino acids long. The CDR3 DNA is TGTGCCAGCAGCTTTGGACAGGGAGGGCAGTTCTTC. This encodes CASSFGQGGQFF.

This clonotype was counted ten times or more. The DNA for the CDR3 is TGTGCCAGCGGACGGGGGAACACTGAAGCTTTCTTT. Its protein product is CASGRGNTEAFF. J is TRBJ1-1 and V is TRBV6-5, with D unresolved. Trimming left V 8 bases short and J 1 base short, with 8 bases between. Germline-derived CDR1 and CDR2 are MNHEY and SVGAGI. CDR3 length: 12 amino acids.

A note on this clonotype: A read error may produce the germline difference seen at one junction end. The chain is built from TRBV2 and TRBJ1-5; no clear D gene. The CDR3 is 12 amino acids. CDR1 is SNHLY and CDR2 is FYNNEI in the germline V gene. The CDR3 here is CASRVDNQTQHF. CDR3 sequence (DNA): TGTGCCAGCAGGGTCGACAATCAGACCCAGCATTTT. Full variable domain (missing parts from reference TRBV2 and TRBJ1-5): EPEVTQTPSHQVTQMGQEVILRCVPISNHLYFYWYRQILGQKVEFLVSFYNNEISEKSEIFDDQFSVERPDGSNFTLKIRSTKLEDSAMYFCASRVDNQTQHFGDGTRLSIL.

This chain uses TRBV15 with TRBJ1-5; D not certain. Germline-derived CDR1 and CDR2 are LNHNV and YYDKDF (reference sequence). This CDR3 has 12 amino acids. Trimming took off 4 bases at V and 2 bases at J, with 3 bases between the two ends. The DNA of the CDR3 is TGTGCCACCAGCATTGGCAATCAGCCCCAGCATTTT. It translates to CATSIGNQPQHF.

This clonotype was recorded once. The CDR3 sequence is CASISSGSGNTIYF. CDR3 coding DNA: TGTGCCAGCATCTCCTCGGGCTCTGGAAACACCATATATTTT. V and J are TRBV6-2 or TRBV6-3 and TRBJ1-3; D remains ambiguous. Germline-derived CDR1 and CDR2 are MNHEY and SVGEGT. CDR3 length: 14 residues. Trimming took 7 bases from V and 0 from J, leaving 10 bases between them.

This clonotype came up many times. The chain recombines TRBV7-9 with TRBJ1-6; D is unclear. V dropped 5 bases and J dropped 0 bases, with 11 bases sitting between them. The CDR3 is 16 amino acids. Germline CDR1 SEHNR, CDR2 FQNEAQ (reference sequence). The CDR3 nucleotides read TGTGCCAGCAGCCCCACGGGGAGCTCCTATAATTCACCCCTCCACTTT. Translated, it gives CASSPTGSSYNSPLHF.

This rearrangement joins TRBV20-1 to TRBJ2-3; TRBD1 agrees at 8 bases. This CDR3 contains 14 residues. From germline, CDR1 is DFQATT and CDR2 SNEGSKA (reference sequence). Trimming cost V 5 bases and J 2 bases; bases outside gene matches: 6. CDR3 in DNA: TGCAGTGCTTCTGGACAGGGAGCCACAGATACGCAGTATTTT. Protein: CSASGQGATDTQYF.

This clonotype was recorded at least ten times. The V call is TRBV11-2, the J call TRBJ2-3; the match to TRBD2 covers 8 bases. Germline assignment: CDR1 SGHAT and CDR2 FQNNGV. CDR3 size: 15 residues. V lost 5 bases, J lost 4 bases, and 8 bases stayed unmatched. The DNA of the CDR3 is TGTGCCAGCAGCCCGTTTTGGCGGGGGGCAGATACGCAGTATTTT. As protein: CASSPFWRGADTQYF. Full variable domain (outside the CDR3, taken from reference TRBV11-2 and TRBJ2-3): EAGVAQSPRYKIIEKRQSVAFWCNPISGHATLYWYQQILGQGPKLLIQFQNNGVVDDSQLPKDRFSAERLKGVDSTLKIQPAKLEDSAVYLCASSPFWRGADTQYFGPGTRLTVL.

This clonotype has a count of ten or more. CDR3 loop: CASSLGTNYEQYF. CDR3 DNA: TGTGCCAGCAGCCTAGGGACTAACTACGAGCAGTACTTC. The chain carries TRBV28 and TRBJ2-7; 7 bases line up with TRBD2. This CDR3 spans 13 amino acids. V lost 6 bases to trimming and J lost 3 bases; unmatched junction nucleotides: 5. Germline V gene data show CDR1 as MDHEN and CDR2 as SYDVKM.

The CDR3 nucleotides read TGCGCCAGCAGCTTGGGACGGGGGAGGTCCTACAATGAGCAGTTCTTC. Amino acids: CASSLGRGRSYNEQFF. This chain joins TRBV5-1 and TRBJ2-1, with TRBD2 as a possible D gene (6 bases). Deletions cut 0 bases from V and 1 base from J, with 11 bases between. The germline V gene encodes CDR1 SGHRS and CDR2 YFSETQ. The CDR3 is 16 residues long.

The rearrangement joins TRBV11-2 to TRBJ2-3; TRBD2 agrees at 8 bases. The germline gives CDR1 SGHAT, CDR2 FQNNGV. Unmatched junction bases numbered 14, after V lost 5 bases and J lost 7 bases. The CDR3 runs to 16 residues. The CDR3, as DNA: TGTGCCAGCAGCGCGGGATTTATGCGGGGGGACCATACGCAGTATTTT. Its translation is CASSAGFMRGDHTQYF.

This clonotype was counted at least ten times. The V gene is TRBV3-1, the J gene TRBJ2-5; 9 nucleotides align to TRBD2. The CDR3 sequence is 16 residues long. J gave up 3 bases and V 4 bases, and 9 bases lay outside the gene matches. CDR1 is LGHDT and CDR2 is YNNKEL in the germline V gene (reference sequence). CDR3 residues: CASSPQLAGIKETQYF. In DNA, the CDR3 is TGTGCCAGCAGCCCACAGCTAGCGGGAATAAAAGAGACCCAGTACTTC.

There are many counts of this clonotype. The rearrangement uses TRBV7-9 and TRBJ2-3, with D maybe TRBD1 (6 bases). The V gene's germline CDR1 is SEHNR and CDR2 FQNEAQ (reference sequence). This CDR3 comprises 13 residues. V was shortened by 3 bases and J by 2 bases, with 6 bases between the two germline ends. The DNA for the CDR3 is TGTGCCAGCAGCTTGGGACACACAGATACGCAGTATTTT. It codes for CASSLGHTDTQYF.

This clonotype occurred many times. The rearrangement joins TRBV5-5 to TRBJ2-5, with D perhaps matching TRBD2 (7 bases). The CDR3 extends over 14 amino acids. Germline V gene sequence: CDR1 SGHKS, CDR2 YYEKEE (reference sequence). Trimming took 2 bases from V and 1 from J, leaving 9 bases between them. CDR3 DNA sequence: TGTGCCAGCAGCTTAGGGGGGGCCCAAGAGACCCAGTACTTC. This sequence encodes CASSLGGAQETQYF.

The V and J genes are TRBV29-1 and TRBJ2-5, with D hard to call. This CDR3 is 14 amino acids long. Germline V gene sequence: CDR1 SQVTM, CDR2 ANQGSEA. Trimming took off 4 bases at V and 5 bases at J, with 17 bases between the two ends. The CDR3 is CSVAYSGDGETQYF. The CDR3 region has the DNA TGCAGCGTTGCCTACAGTGGGGATGGCGAGACCCAGTACTTC.

The chain recombines TRBV3-1 with TRBJ1-5; D is perhaps TRBD1 (5 bases). This CDR3 has 16 amino acids. V lost 2 bases, J lost 1 base, and 12 bases lay in between. Germline V lookup: CDR1 LGHDT, CDR2 YNNKEL (reference sequence). CDR3 amino acids: CASSQTQGPSNQPQHF. The CDR3 DNA is TGTGCCAGCAGCCAAACGCAGGGACCGAGCAATCAGCCCCAGCATTTT.

The rearrangement joins TRBV10-3 to TRBJ1-2; D unresolved. The CDR3 totals 14 residues. CDR1 and CDR2 (germline): ENHRY, SYGVKD. V lost 0 bases and J 2 bases, leaving 7 bases between the germline ends. The chain's CDR3 is CAISESGGNYGYTF. CDR3 coding DNA: TGTGCCATCAGTGAGTCAGGAGGAAACTATGGCTACACCTTC.

The V call is TRBV2, the J call TRBJ2-2; D is ambiguous. V lost 0 bases and J lost 4, with 6 bases in between. CDR1 is SNHLY, CDR2 FYNNEI, per germline. This CDR3 contains 14 residues. Here the CDR3 DNA reads TGTGCCAGCAGTGAAGCCCGTTCCACCGGGGAGCTGTTTTTT. Translating it yields CASSEARSTGELFF.

This clonotype was found many times. The gene calls are TRBV12-3 or TRBV12-4 and TRBJ2-7; D possibly corresponds to TRBD1 (6 bases). V was pared by 1 base and J by 4 bases, with 11 bases between. There are 14 residues in the CDR3. Here the CDR3 reads CASSLGQVLYEQYF. The CDR3 DNA reads TGTGCCAGCAGTTTAGGACAGGTATTATACGAGCAGTACTTC.

This sequence joins TRBV10-3 and TRBJ2-5; tentatively, D is TRBD2 (6 bases). Trimming cost V 3 bases and J 5 bases, with 10 bases left between them. Germline V gene sequence: CDR1 ENHRY, CDR2 SYGVKD. This CDR3 region has 13 residues. Here the CDR3 DNA reads TGTGCCATCAGTGACGGGGAGGCGGAGACCCAGTACTTC. This translates into CAISDGEAETQYF.

This clonotype was observed a few times. The rearrangement links TRBV18 to TRBJ2-5; maybe TRBD1 (5 bases). Germline assignment: CDR1 KGHSH and CDR2 LQKENI. The V end was cut by 5 bases, the J end by 0 bases, with 13 bases between. The CDR3 extends over 15 amino acids. The CDR3 loop is CASSKTSGYQETQYF. The CDR3 DNA sequence: TGTGCCAGCTCAAAAACCTCAGGGTACCAAGAGACCCAGTACTTC.

Details on this clonotype: This may come from a read error, since a much larger clone is one base off. This chain joins TRBV10-2 and TRBJ2-3; TRBD2 matches at 13 bases. Trimming at V came to 7 bases and at J to 1 base, leaving 5 bases not matched to a gene. The CDR3 loop spans 16 amino acids. Germline loops: CDR1 WSHSY, CDR2 SAAADI. CDR3 nucleotides: TGCGCCAGCAAGGGACTAGCGGGGTCCTGCACAGATACGCAGTATTTT. It is translated as CASKGLAGSCTDTQYF.